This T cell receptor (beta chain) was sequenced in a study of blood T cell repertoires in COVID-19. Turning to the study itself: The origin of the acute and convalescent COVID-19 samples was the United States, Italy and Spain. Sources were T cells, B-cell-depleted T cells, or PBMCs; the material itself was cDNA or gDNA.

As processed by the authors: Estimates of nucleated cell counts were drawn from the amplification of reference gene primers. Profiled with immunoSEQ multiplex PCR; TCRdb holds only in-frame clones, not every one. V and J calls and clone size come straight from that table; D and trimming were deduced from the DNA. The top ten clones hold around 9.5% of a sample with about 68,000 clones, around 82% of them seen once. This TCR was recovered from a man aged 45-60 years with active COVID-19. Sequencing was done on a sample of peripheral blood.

CDR3 in DNA: TGTGCCAGCAGTGATAGGAGAATCTCCTACAATGAGCAGTTCTTC. Its translation is CASSDRRISYNEQFF. The chain couples TRBV25-1 to TRBJ2-1; D gene unclear. V lost 3 bases, J lost 0 bases, and 9 bases lay in between. The CDR3 consists of 15 residues. Per germline, CDR1 MGHDK and CDR2 SYGVNS.